Sequencing of this T cell receptor (beta chain) was carried out in a study of blood T cell repertoires in COVID-19. Source study methods: Cell counts per sample came from amplifying reference gene primers. TCRdb keeps only in-frame clones here, not all; method: immunoSEQ multiplex PCR. That table furnishes V, J and clone size, whereas the DNA furnished D and trimming. The sample includes 200,000 to 250,000 clones, 70% to 90% of them seen just once. After removal of 5 bases from V and 6 bases from J, the junction contained 9 bases not matched to a gene. The CDR3 has 15 residues. The germline V gene has CDR1 SGHTA and CDR2 FQGNSA.

The gene calls are TRBV7-2 and TRBJ2-5, with 10 bases fitting TRBD1. Input material: PBMCs or T cells enriched from blood (not recorded which). The TCR was taken from a middle-aged woman with acute COVID-19. The CDR3, as DNA: TGTGCCAGCAGCACAGCCGGGACAGGGGTAAAGACCCAGTACTTC. It codes for CASSTAGTGVKTQYF. The full variable domain, completed using reference TRBV7-2 and TRBJ2-5, is GAGVSQSPSNKVTEKGKDVELRCDPISGHTALYWYRQSLGQGLEFLIYFQGNSAPDKSGLPSDRFSAERTGGSVSTLTIQRTQQEDSAVYLCASSTAGTGVKTQYFGPGTRLLVL.